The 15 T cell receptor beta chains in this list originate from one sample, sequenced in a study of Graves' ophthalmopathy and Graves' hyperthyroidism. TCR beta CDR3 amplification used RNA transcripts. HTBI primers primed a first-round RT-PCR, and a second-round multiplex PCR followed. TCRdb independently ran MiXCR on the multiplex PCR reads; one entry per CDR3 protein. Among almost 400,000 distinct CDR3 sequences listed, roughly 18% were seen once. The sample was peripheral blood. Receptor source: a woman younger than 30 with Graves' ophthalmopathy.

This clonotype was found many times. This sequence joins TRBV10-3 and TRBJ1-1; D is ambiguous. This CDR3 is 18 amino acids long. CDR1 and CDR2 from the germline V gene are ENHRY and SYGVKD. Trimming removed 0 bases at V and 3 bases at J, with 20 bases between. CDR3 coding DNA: TGTGCCATCAGTGAGTCGATGAAAGCGAGCCTGCGGGACACTGAAGCTTTCTTT. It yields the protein CAISESMKASLRDTEAFF.

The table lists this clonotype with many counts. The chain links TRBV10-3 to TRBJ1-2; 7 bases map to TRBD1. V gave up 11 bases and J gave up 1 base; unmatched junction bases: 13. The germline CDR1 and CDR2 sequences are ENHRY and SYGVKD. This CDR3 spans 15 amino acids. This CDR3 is CAGGDSRRSNYGYTF. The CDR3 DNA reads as TGTGCCGGAGGGGACAGCAGACGGAGTAACTATGGCTACACCTTC.

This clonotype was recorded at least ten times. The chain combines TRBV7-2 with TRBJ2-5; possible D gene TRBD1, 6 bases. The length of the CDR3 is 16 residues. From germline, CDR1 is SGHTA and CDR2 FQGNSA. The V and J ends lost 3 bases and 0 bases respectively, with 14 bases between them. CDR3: CASSLSGTRYQETQYF. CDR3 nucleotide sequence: TGTGCCAGCAGCTTGTCCGGGACACGGTACCAAGAGACCCAGTACTTC.

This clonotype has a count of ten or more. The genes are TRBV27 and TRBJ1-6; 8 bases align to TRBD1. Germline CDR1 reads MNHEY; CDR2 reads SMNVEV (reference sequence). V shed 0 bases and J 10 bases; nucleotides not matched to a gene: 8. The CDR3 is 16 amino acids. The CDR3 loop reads CASSLSTAGGSSPLHF. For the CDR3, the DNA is TGTGCCAGCAGTTTATCGACGGCAGGGGGCAGCTCACCCCTCCACTTT.

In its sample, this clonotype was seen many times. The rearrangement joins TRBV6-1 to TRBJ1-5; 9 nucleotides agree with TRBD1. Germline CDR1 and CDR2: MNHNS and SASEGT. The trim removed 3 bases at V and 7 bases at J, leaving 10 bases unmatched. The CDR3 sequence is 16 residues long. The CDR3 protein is CASSDKGQGIWQPQHF. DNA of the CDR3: TGTGCCAGCAGTGATAAAGGACAGGGGATCTGGCAGCCCCAGCATTTT.

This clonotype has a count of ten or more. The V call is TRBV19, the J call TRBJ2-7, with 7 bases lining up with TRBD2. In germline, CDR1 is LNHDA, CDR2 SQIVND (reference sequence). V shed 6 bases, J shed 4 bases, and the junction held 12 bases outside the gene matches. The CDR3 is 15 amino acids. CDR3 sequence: CASSPGLPTVYEQYF. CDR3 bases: TGTGCCAGTAGCCCGGGACTACCTACCGTATACGAGCAGTACTTC.

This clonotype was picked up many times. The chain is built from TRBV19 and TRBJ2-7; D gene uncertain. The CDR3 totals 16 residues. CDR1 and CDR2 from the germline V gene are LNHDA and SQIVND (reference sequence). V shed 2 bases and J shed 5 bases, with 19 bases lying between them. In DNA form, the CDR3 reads TGTGCCAGTAGTATAAGTCATGGGTCTCCCCCGGACGAGCAGTACTTC. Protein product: CASSISHGSPPDEQYF.

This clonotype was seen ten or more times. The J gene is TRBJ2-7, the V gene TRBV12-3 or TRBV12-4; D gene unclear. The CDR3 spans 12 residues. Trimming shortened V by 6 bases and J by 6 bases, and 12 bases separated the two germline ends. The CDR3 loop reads CASSPYPGEQYF. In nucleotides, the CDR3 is TGTGCCAGCAGCCCCTACCCGGGCGAGCAGTACTTC.

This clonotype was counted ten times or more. The DNA of the CDR3 is TGTGCCAGCAGTCCCAGTAACTCGCGGGAGACCCAGTACTTC. This codes for CASSPSNSRETQYF. The genes are TRBV6-2 or TRBV6-3 and TRBJ2-5; D unclear. This CDR3 has 14 residues. Trimming pared 5 bases from V and 5 bases from J, leaving 15 bases between. Per germline, CDR1 MNHEY and CDR2 SVGEGT.

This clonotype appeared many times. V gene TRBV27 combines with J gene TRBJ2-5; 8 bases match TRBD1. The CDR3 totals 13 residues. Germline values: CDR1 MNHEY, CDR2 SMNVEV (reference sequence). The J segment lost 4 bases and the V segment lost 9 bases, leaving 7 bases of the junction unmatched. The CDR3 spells CASNDRGGETQYF. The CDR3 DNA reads TGTGCCAGTAACGACAGGGGTGGAGAGACCCAGTACTTC.

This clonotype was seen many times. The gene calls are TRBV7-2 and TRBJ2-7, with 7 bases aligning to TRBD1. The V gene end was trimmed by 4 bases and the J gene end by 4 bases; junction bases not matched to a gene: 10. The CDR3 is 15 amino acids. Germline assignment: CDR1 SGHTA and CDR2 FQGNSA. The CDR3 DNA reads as TGTGCCAGCAGCTCCGGGACAGCGACGTTTTACGAGCAGTACTTC. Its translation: CASSSGTATFYEQYF.

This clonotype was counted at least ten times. The CDR3 DNA follows: TGTGCCAGCAGCCCGCGAGGACAGATTGGAATATCCGTTCAGTACTTC. Amino acid sequence: CASSPRGQIGISVQYF. The rearrangement links TRBV7-9 to TRBJ2-4, with D possibly TRBD1 on 6 matching bases. The length of the CDR3 is 16 residues. V lost 5 bases to trimming and J lost 11 bases, with 25 bases between them. Germline CDR1 is SEHNR and CDR2 is FQNEAQ (reference sequence).

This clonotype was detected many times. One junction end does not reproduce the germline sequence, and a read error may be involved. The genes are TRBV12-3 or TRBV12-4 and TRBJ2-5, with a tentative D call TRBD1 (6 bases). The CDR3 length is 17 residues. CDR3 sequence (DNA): TGTGCCAGCGGTTTCGGGCAGGACAGTGGGGTCCAAGAGACCCAGTACTTC. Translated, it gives CASGFGQDSGVQETQYF.

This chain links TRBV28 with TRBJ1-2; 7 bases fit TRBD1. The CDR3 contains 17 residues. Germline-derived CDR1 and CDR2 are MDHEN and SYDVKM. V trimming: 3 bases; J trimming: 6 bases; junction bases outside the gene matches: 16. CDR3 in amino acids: CASSLGLKGTASDGYTF. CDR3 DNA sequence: TGTGCCAGCAGTTTGGGCCTAAAAGGGACAGCTTCTGATGGCTACACCTTC.

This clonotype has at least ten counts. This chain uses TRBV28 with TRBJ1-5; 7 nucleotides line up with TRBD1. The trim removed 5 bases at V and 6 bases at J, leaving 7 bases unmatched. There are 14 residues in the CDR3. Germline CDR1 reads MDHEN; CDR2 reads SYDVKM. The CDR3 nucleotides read TGTGCCAGCAGTCGACAGGGAGAGACTCAGCCCCAGCATTTT. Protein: CASSRQGETQPQHF. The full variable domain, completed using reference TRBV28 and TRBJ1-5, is DVKVTQSSRYLVKRTGEKVFLECVQDMDHENMFWYRQDPGLGLRLIYFSYDVKMKEKGDIPEGYSVSREKKERFSLILESASTNQTSMYLCASSRQGETQPQHFGDGTRLSIL.